The 20 T cell receptor beta chains listed next were all sequenced from one sample in a study of human T cells and chemical hapten exposure. As to time point: patch test 1, 2 weeks after DPC sensitization. Treatment here: therapeutic diphenylcyclopropenone sensitization with weekly scalp DPC. TCRdb redid the calling of the RACE reads with MiXCR, one entry per CDR3 protein. The sample lists 100,000 or so distinct CDR3 sequences, 11% occurring once. Material: whole blood, obtained in connection with sensitization to the hapten diphenylcyclopropenone (DPC). Receptor source: a woman aged 40 to 50 with alopecia areata. Some clones in this sample may be carry-over from other donors' samples.

This clonotype was seen a handful of times. This chain links TRBV12-3 or TRBV12-4 with TRBJ2-2; 14 bases map to TRBD2. This CDR3 has 18 residues. V lost 5 bases, J lost 4 bases, and 9 bases stayed unmatched. In DNA, the CDR3 is TGTGCCAGCAGTCTGGGACTAGCGGGAGAGGAGGCCACCGGGGAGCTGTTTTTT. It specifies CASSLGLAGEEATGELFF.

This clonotype was counted between two and nine times. The chain uses TRBV6-1 and TRBJ1-4, with D possibly being TRBD1 (6 bases). Germline CDR1 reads MNHNS; CDR2 reads SASEGT. The CDR3 extends over 14 amino acids. V was cut by 2 bases and J by 3 bases, with 7 bases left in between. The CDR3, as DNA: TGTGCCAGCAGTGAATACAGGGCTAATGAAAAACTGTTTTTT. It encodes CASSEYRANEKLFF.

The chain combines TRBV6-5 with TRBJ1-2; 7 bases agree with TRBD1. With V trimmed by 5 bases and J by 0 bases, 6 bases remained unmatched. This CDR3 contains 15 residues. The germline CDR1 and CDR2 sequences are MNHEY and SVGAGI. CDR3 region: CASSASGTANYGYTF. The CDR3 DNA reads TGTGCCAGCAGTGCGTCCGGGACAGCTAACTATGGCTACACCTTC.

This clonotype was observed a handful of times. The genes are TRBV19 and TRBJ1-2; D is uncertain. Germline CDR1 LNHDA, CDR2 SQIVND (reference sequence). V dropped 3 bases and J dropped 4 bases, with 21 bases sitting between them. This CDR3 contains 17 residues. The CDR3 is CASSIAAWRSSLYGYTF. The DNA of the CDR3 is TGTGCCAGTAGTATCGCGGCCTGGAGGAGCTCACTCTATGGCTACACCTTC.

This clonotype was detected a few times. The chain has TRBV24-1 and TRBJ2-1; D call uncertain. V dropped 4 bases and J dropped 8 bases, with 11 bases sitting between them. The length of the CDR3 is 13 residues. Per germline, CDR1 KGHDR and CDR2 SFDVKD. CDR3 region: CATSELDLDEQFF. CDR3 bases: TGTGCCACCAGTGAGCTCGATTTGGATGAGCAGTTCTTC.

This clonotype came up a few times. The gene calls are TRBV5-1 and TRBJ1-1; D unclear. There are 15 residues in the CDR3. Trimming took off 1 base at V and 1 base at J, with 11 bases between the two ends. CDR1 SGHRS and CDR2 YFSETQ come from the germline V gene. CDR3 coding DNA: TGCGCCAGCAGCTTGACGGGAGTTACGAACACTGAAGCTTTCTTT. It specifies CASSLTGVTNTEAFF.

Written as DNA, the CDR3 is TGTGCCAGCAGCCTATGGACTAGCGGGATGGCCGGGGAGCTGTTTTTT. Translating it yields CASSLWTSGMAGELFF. The V gene is TRBV7-2, the J gene TRBJ2-2; 12 bases are a match to TRBD2. Germline values: CDR1 SGHTA, CDR2 FQGNSA. With V trimmed by 5 bases and J by 6 bases, 7 bases remained unmatched. The CDR3 extends over 16 amino acids. The whole variable domain, filled in from reference TRBV7-2 and TRBJ2-2, reads GAGVSQSPSNKVTEKGKDVELRCDPISGHTALYWYRQSLGQGLEFLIYFQGNSAPDKSGLPSDRFSAERTGGSVSTLTIQRTQQEDSAVYLCASSLWTSGMAGELFFGEGSRLTVL.

This clonotype has a count of ten or more. The chain uses TRBV19 and TRBJ2-7, with a possible D match to TRBD1 (6 bases). The CDR3 covers 13 residues. Germline V gene sequence: CDR1 LNHDA, CDR2 SQIVND (reference sequence). The V gene lost 3 bases and the J gene lost 2 bases, with 8 bases spanning the gap. CDR3 nucleotides: TGTGCCAGTAGTATCGGACAGCCCTACGAGCAGTACTTC. The encoded protein is CASSIGQPYEQYF.

This clonotype was counted many times. This chain links TRBV4-3 with TRBJ2-3; 14 bases fit TRBD2. CDR3 length equals 17 residues. J gave up 5 bases and V 0 bases, and 4 bases lay outside the gene matches. The germline V gene has CDR1 LGHNA and CDR2 YSLEER. The CDR3 is CASSQDGTSGRLDTQYF. Written as DNA, the CDR3 is TGCGCCAGCAGCCAAGACGGGACTAGCGGGAGATTAGATACGCAGTATTTT.

This clonotype occurred a few times. This chain connects TRBV12-3 or TRBV12-4 to TRBJ2-3; a possible D gene is TRBD2 (5 bases). Trimming shortened V by 7 bases and J by 2 bases, and 13 bases separated the two germline ends. The CDR3 loop spans 14 amino acids. The CDR3: CASTQHGLTDTQYF. The CDR3 DNA follows: TGTGCCAGCACTCAACACGGACTCACAGATACGCAGTATTTT.

The chain carries TRBV7-9 and TRBJ1-4; 9 bases are shared with TRBD1. CDR1 is SEHNR and CDR2 is FQNEAQ in the germline V gene (reference sequence). V lost 5 bases, J lost 8 bases, and 9 bases stayed unmatched. The CDR3 spans 15 residues. Here the CDR3 DNA reads TGTGCCAGCAGCATCGGACAGGGGATAAGGGAAAAACTGTTTTTT. It is translated as CASSIGQGIREKLFF.

In this sample, this clonotype turned up a few times. The V call is TRBV20-1, the J call TRBJ2-7, with 9 nucleotides matching TRBD1. Per germline, CDR1 DFQATT and CDR2 SNEGSKA (reference sequence). V was clipped by 3 bases and J by 3 bases; unmatched bases: 6. There are 14 residues in the CDR3. CDR3 nucleotide sequence: TGCAGTGCTAGGAGGGGACAGGGACTCTACGAGCAGTACTTC. It translates to CSARRGQGLYEQYF.

There are a few counts of this clonotype. CDR3 DNA: TGTGCCAGCAAAGGCGATTCCGCCTACGAGCAGTACTTC. Translated: CASKGDSAYEQYF. The rearrangement links TRBV28 to TRBJ2-7; no definite D call. V was clipped by 7 bases and J by 2 bases, with 12 bases between them. Germline V gives CDR1 MDHEN, CDR2 SYDVKM. CDR3 size: 13 residues.

The chain couples TRBV11-3 to TRBJ2-1; the match to TRBD2 covers 9 bases. After removal of 0 bases from V and 8 bases from J, the junction contained 8 bases not matched to a gene. CDR3 size: 16 residues. Per germline, CDR1 SGHNT and CDR2 YENEEA. CDR3 bases: TGTGCCAGCAGCTTAGATGTCGCGGGAGGGATAGATGAGCAGTTCTTC. Its translation: CASSLDVAGGIDEQFF.

Here the CDR3 DNA reads TGTGCCAGCAGTTCTTGGACGCCAGATACGCAGTATTTT. The encoded protein is CASSSWTPDTQYF. The chain employs TRBV12-3 or TRBV12-4 and TRBJ2-3, with D unclear. The CDR3 covers 13 residues. V lost 4 bases and J lost 4, with 9 bases in between.

This clonotype was recorded at least ten times. V gene TRBV6-5 combines with J gene TRBJ2-1; TRBD2 aligns across 13 bases. The CDR3 sequence is 14 residues long. Germline V gives CDR1 MNHEY, CDR2 SVGAGI. V lost 4 bases to trimming and J lost 9 bases; unmatched junction nucleotides: 3. CDR3 sequence: CASSLLAGGAEQFF. Written as DNA, the CDR3 is TGTGCCAGCAGTTTACTAGCGGGAGGGGCTGAGCAGTTCTTC.

This clonotype has a handful of counts. The V gene is TRBV11-2, the J gene TRBJ1-1; possible D gene TRBD1, 5 bases. The CDR3 is made up of 12 amino acids. Germline CDR1 SGHAT, CDR2 FQNNGV. Between the trimmed V and J ends, which lost 2 bases and 7 bases, there was a span of 8 bases. The chain's CDR3 is CASSLTGGEAFF. CDR3 nucleotides: TGTGCCAGCAGCTTAACGGGGGGTGAAGCTTTCTTT.

This clonotype was picked up many times. The V gene is TRBV7-2, the J gene TRBJ2-3; D gene ambiguous. The CDR3 covers 14 residues. Looked up from germline, CDR1 is SGHTA and CDR2 is FQGNSA. V lost 3 bases and J 1 base, leaving 8 bases between the germline ends. The CDR3 spells CASSLWVGTDTQYF. CDR3 in DNA: TGTGCCAGCAGCTTGTGGGTCGGCACAGATACGCAGTATTTT.

The chain couples TRBV7-9 to TRBJ2-7; tentative D call: TRBD2 (6 bases). The CDR3 consists of 14 residues. Trimming cost V 8 bases and J 1 base, with 15 bases left between them. CDR1 is SEHNR, CDR2 FQNEAQ, per germline (reference sequence). As DNA, the CDR3 is TGTGCCAGCGCCTCTCCGGGGAGGTCCTACGAGCAGTACTTC. It encodes CASASPGRSYEQYF.

This clonotype has just a few counts. The V and J genes are TRBV5-4 and TRBJ1-2; D may be TRBD1 (6 bases). CDR3 length equals 13 residues. V was pared by 4 bases and J by 7 bases, with 14 bases between. The germline CDR1 and CDR2 sequences are SGHNT and YYREEE (reference sequence). CDR3 amino acids: CASSLVGGSGYTF. The CDR3 region has the DNA TGTGCCAGCAGCCTTGTGGGGGGCTCTGGCTACACCTTC.